This T cell receptor beta chain originates from a study of identical twins. Points from the study as a whole: Out-of-frame alpha sequences that twins shared showed excess low generation probability. Cord blood beta clonotypes present at high abundance carried fewer insertions; no such pattern appeared in memory repertoires.

In the case of this clonotype: The antigen remains undetermined.

MiXCR, applied by TCRdb to the 5' RACE reads, yields one record per CDR3 protein. The table lists around 480,000 distinct CDR3 sequences, 11% to 15% of them singletons. No donor was unhealthy or non-Caucasian. Germline V gene sequence: CDR1 SGHTA, CDR2 FQGNSA. The CDR3 length is 14 residues. V gave up 5 bases and J gave up 3 bases; unmatched junction bases: 5. These same data were also listed under a study on yellow fever vaccine responses in identical twins.

The chain uses TRBV7-2 and TRBJ2-7, with 9 bases lining up with TRBD1. This clonotype originated in a woman aged 18-29 years in good health. Material for sequencing was CD4+ T cells sorted from blood. For the CDR3, the DNA is TGTGCCAGCAGCCGCCGGGACAGGGTCTACGAGCAGTACTTC. Translated, it gives CASSRRDRVYEQYF.